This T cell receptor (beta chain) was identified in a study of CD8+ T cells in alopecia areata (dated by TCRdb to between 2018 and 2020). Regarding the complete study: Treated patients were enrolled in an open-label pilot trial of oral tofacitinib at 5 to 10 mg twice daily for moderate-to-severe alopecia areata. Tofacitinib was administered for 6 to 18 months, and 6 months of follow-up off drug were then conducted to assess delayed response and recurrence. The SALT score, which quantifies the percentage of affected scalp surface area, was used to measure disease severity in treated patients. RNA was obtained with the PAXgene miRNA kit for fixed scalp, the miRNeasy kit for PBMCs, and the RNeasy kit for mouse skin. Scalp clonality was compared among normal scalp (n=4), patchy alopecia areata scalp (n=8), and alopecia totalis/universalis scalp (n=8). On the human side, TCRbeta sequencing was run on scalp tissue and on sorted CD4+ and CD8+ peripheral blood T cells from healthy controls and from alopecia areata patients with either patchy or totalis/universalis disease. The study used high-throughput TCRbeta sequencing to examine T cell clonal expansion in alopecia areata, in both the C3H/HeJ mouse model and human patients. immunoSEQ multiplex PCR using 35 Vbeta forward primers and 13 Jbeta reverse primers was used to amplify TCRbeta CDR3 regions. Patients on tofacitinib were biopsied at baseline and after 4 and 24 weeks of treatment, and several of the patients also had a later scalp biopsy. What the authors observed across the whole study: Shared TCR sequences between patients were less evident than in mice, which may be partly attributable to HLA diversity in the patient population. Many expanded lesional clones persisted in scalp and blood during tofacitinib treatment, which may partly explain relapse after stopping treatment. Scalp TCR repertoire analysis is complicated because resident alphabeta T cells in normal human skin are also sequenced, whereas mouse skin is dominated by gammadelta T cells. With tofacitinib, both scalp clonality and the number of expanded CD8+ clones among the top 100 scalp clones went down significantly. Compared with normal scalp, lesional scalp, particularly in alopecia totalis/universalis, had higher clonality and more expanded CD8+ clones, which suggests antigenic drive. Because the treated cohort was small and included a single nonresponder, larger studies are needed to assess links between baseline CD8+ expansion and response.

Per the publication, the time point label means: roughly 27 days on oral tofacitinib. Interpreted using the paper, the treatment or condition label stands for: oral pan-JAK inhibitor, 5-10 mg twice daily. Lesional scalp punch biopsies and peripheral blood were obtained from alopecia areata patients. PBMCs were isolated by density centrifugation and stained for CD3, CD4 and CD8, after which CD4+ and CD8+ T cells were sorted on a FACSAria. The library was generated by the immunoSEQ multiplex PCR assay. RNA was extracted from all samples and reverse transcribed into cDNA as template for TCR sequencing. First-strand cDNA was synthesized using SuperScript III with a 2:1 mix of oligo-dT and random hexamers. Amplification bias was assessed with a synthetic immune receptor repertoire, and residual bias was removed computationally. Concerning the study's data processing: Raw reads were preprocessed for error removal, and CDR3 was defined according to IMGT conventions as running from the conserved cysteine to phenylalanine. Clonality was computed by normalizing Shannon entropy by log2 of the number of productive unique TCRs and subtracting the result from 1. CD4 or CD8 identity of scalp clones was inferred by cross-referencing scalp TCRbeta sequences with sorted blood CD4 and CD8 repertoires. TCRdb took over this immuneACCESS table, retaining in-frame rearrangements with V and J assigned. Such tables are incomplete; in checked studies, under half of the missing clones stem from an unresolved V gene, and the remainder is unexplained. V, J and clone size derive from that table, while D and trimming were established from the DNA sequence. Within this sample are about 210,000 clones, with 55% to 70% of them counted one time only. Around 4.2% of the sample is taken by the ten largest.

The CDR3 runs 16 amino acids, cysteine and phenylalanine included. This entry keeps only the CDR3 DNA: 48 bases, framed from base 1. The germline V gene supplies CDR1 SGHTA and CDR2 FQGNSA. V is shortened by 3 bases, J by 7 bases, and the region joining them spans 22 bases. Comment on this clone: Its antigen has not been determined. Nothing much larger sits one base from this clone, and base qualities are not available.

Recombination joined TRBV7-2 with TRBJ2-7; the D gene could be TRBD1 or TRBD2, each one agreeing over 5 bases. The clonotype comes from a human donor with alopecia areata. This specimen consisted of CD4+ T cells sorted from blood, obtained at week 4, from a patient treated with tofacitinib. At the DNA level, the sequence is TGTGCCAGCAGCTTGCCAACCGGGACGGCCGTGGGGGAGCAGTACTTC. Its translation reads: CASSLPTGTAVGEQYF.